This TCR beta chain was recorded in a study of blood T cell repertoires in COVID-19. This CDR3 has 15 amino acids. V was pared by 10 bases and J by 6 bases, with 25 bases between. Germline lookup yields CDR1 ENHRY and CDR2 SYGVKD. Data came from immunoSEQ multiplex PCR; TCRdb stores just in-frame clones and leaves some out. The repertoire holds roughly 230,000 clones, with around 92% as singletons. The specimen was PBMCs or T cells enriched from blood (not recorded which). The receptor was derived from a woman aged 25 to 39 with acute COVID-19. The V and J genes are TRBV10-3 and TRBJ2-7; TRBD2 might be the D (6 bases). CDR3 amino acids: CATMHSGTAGSEQYF. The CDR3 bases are TGTGCCACCATGCATTCCGGGACGGCGGGATCCGAGCAGTACTTC.